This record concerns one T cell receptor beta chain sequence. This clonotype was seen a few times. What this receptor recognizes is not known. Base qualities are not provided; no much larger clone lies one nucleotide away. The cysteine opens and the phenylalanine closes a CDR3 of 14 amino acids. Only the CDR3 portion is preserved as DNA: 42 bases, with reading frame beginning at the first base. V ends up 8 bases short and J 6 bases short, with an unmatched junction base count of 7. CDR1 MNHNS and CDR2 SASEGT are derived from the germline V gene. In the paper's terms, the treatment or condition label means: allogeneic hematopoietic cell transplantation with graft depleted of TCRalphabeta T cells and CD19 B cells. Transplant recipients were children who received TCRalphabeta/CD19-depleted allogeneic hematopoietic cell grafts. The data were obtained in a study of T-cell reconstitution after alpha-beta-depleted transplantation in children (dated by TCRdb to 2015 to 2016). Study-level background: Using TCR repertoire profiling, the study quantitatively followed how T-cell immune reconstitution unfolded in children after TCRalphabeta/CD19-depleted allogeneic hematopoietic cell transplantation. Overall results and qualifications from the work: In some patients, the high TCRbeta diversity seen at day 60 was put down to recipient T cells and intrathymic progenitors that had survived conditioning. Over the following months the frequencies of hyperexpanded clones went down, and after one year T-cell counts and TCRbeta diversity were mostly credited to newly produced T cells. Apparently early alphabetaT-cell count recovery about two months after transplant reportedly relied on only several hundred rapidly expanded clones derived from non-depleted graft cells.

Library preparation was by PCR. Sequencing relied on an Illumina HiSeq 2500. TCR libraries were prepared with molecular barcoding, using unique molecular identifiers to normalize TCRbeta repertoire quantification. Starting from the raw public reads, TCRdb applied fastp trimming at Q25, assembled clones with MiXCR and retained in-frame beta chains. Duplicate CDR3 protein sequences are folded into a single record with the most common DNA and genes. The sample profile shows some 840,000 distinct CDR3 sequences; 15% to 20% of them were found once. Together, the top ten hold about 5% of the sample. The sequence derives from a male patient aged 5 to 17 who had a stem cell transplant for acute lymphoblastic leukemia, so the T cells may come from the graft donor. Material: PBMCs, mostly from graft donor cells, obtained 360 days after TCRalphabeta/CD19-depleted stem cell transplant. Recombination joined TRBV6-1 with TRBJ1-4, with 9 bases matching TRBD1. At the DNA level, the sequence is TGTGCCAGCTGGCCTGGGACAGGGTATGAAAAACTGTTTTTT. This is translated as CASWPGTGYEKLFF.